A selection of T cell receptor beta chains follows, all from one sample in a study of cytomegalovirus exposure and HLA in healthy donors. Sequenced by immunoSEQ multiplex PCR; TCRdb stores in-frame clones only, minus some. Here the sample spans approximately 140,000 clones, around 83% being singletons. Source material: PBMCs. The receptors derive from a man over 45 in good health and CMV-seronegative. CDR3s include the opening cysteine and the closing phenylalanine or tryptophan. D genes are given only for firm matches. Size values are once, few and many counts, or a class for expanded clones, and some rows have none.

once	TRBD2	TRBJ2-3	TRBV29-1	CSVRRTSGESDTQYF	TGCAGCGTCCGTAGGACTAGCGGGGAATCTGATACGCAGTATTTT
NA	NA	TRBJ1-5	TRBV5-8	CASSLVGGGQPQHF	TGTGCCAGCAGCTTGGTGGGGGGGGGTCAGCCCCAGCATTTT
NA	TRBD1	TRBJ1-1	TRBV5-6	CASSPRQGYAFDPEAFF	TGTGCCAGCAGCCCCAGACAGGGGTATGCCTTCGATCCTGAAGCTTTCTTT
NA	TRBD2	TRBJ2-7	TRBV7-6	CASSPSSGASYEQYF	TGTGCCAGCAGCCCGTCAAGCGGGGCCTCCTACGAGCAGTACTTC
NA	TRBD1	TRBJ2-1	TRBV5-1	CASSLYRGHNEQFF	TGCGCCAGCAGCCTATACAGGGGGCACAATGAGCAGTTCTTC
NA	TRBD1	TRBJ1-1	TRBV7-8	CASSPRDRNTEAFF	TGTGCCAGCAGCCCCCGGGACAGGAACACTGAAGCTTTCTTT
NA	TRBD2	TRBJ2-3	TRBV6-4	CASSGGTSTDTQYF	TGTGCCAGCAGCGGGGGGACTAGCACAGATACGCAGTATTTT
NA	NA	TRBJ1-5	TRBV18	CASSPIQDNQPQHF	TGTGCCAGCTCACCAATCCAGGATAATCAGCCCCAGCATTTT
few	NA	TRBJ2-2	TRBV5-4	CASSLVQGYGELFF	TGTGCCAGCAGCTTGGTACAGGGCTACGGGGAGCTGTTTTTT
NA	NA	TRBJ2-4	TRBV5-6	CAVRYRVAKNIQYF	TGTGCCGTGAGATACAGGGTAGCCAAAAACATTCAGTACTTC
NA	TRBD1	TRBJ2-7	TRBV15	CATSRGGTAHSYEQYF	TGTGCCACCAGCAGAGGGGGGACAGCGCACTCCTACGAGCAGTACTTC
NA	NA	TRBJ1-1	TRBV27	CASSPRGTEAFF	TGTGCCAGCAGCCCGAGGGGGACTGAAGCTTTCTTT
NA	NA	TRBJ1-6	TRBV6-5	CASSYVGQYNSPLHF	TGTGCCAGCAGTTACGTCGGACAATATAATTCACCCCTCCACTTT
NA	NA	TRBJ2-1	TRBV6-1	CASSEESTNEQFF	TGTGCCAGCAGTGAAGAGTCCACAAATGAGCAGTTCTTC
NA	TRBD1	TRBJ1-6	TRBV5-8	CASNKDRVNSPLHF	TGTGCCAGCAACAAGGACAGGGTTAATTCACCCCTCCACTTT
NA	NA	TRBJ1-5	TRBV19	CASSIRQFSDSNQPQHF	TGTGCCAGTAGTATCCGGCAGTTTAGCGATAGCAATCAGCCCCAGCATTTT
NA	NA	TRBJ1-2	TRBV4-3	CASSQDRERDYYGYTF	TGCGCCAGCAGCCAAGATCGGGAAAGGGATTACTATGGCTACACCTTC
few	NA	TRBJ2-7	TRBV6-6	CASSYGEVREQYF	TGTGCCAGCAGTTACGGAGAGGTCCGCGAGCAGTACTTC
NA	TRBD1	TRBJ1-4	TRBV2	CASSRETGYEKLFF	TGTGCCAGCAGTAGGGAGACAGGGTACGAAAAACTGTTTTTT
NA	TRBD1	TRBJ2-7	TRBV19	CASRTGNDEQYF	TGTGCCAGCAGGACAGGGAACGACGAGCAGTACTTC
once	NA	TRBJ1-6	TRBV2	CASSDPVDSVLSPLHF	TGTGCCAGCAGTGACCCGGTGGACAGCGTCCTTTCACCCCTCCACTTT
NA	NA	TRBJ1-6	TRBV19	CASTSGYSPLHF	TGTGCCAGTACCTCAGGCTATTCACCCCTCCACTTT
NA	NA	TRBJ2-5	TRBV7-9	CASSSYQETQYF	TGTGCCAGCAGCTCGTACCAAGAGACCCAGTACTTC
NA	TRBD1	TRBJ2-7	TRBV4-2	CASSHPGPDRGGYEQYF	TGTGCCAGCAGCCATCCGGGGCCGGACAGGGGAGGCTACGAGCAGTACTTC
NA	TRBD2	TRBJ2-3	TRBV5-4	CASSPAGGLKGSDTQYF	TGTGCCAGCAGCCCTGCGGGGGGGCTTAAGGGTTCAGATACGCAGTATTTT
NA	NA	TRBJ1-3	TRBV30	CAFEENTIYF	TGTGCCTTCGAGGAAAACACCATATATTTT
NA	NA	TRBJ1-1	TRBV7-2	CASSSIRRTENTEAFF	TGTGCCAGCAGCTCTATTAGGCGGACAGAGAACACTGAAGCTTTCTTT
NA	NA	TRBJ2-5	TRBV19	CASSIDWSVQETQYF	TGTGCCAGTAGTATAGATTGGTCAGTCCAAGAGACCCAGTACTTC
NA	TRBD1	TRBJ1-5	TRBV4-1	CASSQEGTGNQPQHF	TGCGCCAGCAGCCAAGAAGGGACAGGGAATCAGCCCCAGCATTTT
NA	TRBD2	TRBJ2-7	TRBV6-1	CASSDSGGAGSHEQYF	TGTGCCAGCAGTGATAGCGGGGGGGCCGGATCCCACGAGCAGTACTTC
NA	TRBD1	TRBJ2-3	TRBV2	CASSYTGGTQYF	TGTGCCAGCAGCTACACAGGGGGTACGCAGTATTTT
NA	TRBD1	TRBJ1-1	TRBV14	CASTKGQGVGTEAFF	TGTGCCAGCACCAAGGGACAGGGGGTTGGAACTGAAGCTTTCTTT
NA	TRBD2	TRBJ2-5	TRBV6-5	CASNPSGGESETQYF	TGTGCCAGCAACCCTAGCGGGGGGGAATCAGAGACCCAGTACTTC
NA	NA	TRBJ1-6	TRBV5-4	CASSWSSGSYNSPLHF	TGTGCCAGCAGCTGGAGTTCGGGTTCCTATAATTCACCCCTCCACTTT
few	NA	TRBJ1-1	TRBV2	CASSLMGDKAYEAFF	TGTGCCAGCAGTTTGATGGGGGACAAGGCGTATGAAGCTTTCTTT
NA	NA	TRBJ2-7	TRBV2	CASIRSYEGSYEQYF	TGTGCCAGCATAAGATCTTATGAGGGTTCCTACGAGCAGTACTTC
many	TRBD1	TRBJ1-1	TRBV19	CASGAGGTEAFF	TGTGCCAGTGGCGCAGGGGGCACTGAAGCTTTCTTT
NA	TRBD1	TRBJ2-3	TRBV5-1	CASSGTGLSTDTQYF	TGCGCCAGCAGCGGGACAGGGCTTTCTACAGATACGCAGTATTTT
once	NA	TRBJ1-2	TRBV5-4	CASSLDKNGYTF	TGTGCCAGCAGCTTGGACAAGAATGGCTACACCTTC
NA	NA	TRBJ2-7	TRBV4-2	CASSQGGSGEQYF	TGTGCCAGCAGCCAGGGGGGTTCGGGCGAGCAGTACTTC
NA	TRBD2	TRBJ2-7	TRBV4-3	CASSQDPPRTSGGFYEQYF	TGCGCCAGCAGCCAAGATCCGCCCCGGACTAGCGGGGGCTTCTACGAGCAGTACTTC
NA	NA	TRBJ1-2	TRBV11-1	CASSLEGHYGYTF	TGTGCCAGCAGCTTAGAGGGGCACTATGGCTACACCTTC
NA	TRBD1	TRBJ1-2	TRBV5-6	CASSPTDRGRGYTF	TGTGCCAGCAGCCCGACGGACAGGGGGCGAGGCTACACCTTC
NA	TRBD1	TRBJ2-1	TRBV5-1	CASSSIRTGYEQFF	TGCGCCAGCAGCTCGATTAGGACAGGGTATGAGCAGTTCTTC
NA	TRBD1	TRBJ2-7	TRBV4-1	CASSQGISGTGYEQYF	TGCGCCAGCAGCCAAGGGATCTCCGGGACAGGCTACGAGCAGTACTTC
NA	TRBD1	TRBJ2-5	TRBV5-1	CASSFRGPEETQYF	TGCGCCAGCAGCTTCAGGGGGCCGGAAGAGACCCAGTACTTC
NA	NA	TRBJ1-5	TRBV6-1	CAGGLQGIYQPQHF	TGTGCCGGAGGTTTACAGGGCATTTATCAGCCCCAGCATTTT
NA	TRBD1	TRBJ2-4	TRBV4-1	CASSQRTGENIQYF	TGCGCCAGCAGCCAGCGGACAGGGGAAAACATTCAGTACTTC